The 27 T cell receptor beta chains below come from one sample, sequenced in a study of human T cells and chemical hapten exposure. As for time point: patch test 1, 2 weeks after DPC sensitization. Treatment meaning: therapeutic diphenylcyclopropenone sensitization with weekly scalp DPC. From the RACE reads, TCRdb called clonotypes with MiXCR, one entry per CDR3 protein. The profile shows approximately 49,000 distinct CDR3 sequences, roughly 9.5% of them singletons. Sequenced material: whole blood, taken in connection with sensitization to the hapten diphenylcyclopropenone (DPC). Source of these receptors: a woman in her fifties or sixties with alopecia areata. Some clones in this sample may be carry-over from other donors' samples.

This clonotype was observed a few times. A much larger clone differs by one base, so this may be a read error. The chain uses TRBV12-3 or TRBV12-4 and TRBJ1-1, with unresolved D. The CDR3 has 13 amino acids. Trimming stripped 6 bases from V and 7 bases from J, with 15 bases between. In nucleotides, the CDR3 is TGTGCCAGCAGGTCATTCCAGGAGGGTGAAGCTTTCTTT. Its translation is CASRSFQEGEAFF.

This clonotype was seen ten or more times. The V gene is TRBV6-5, the J gene TRBJ1-2, with D maybe TRBD1 (6 bases). This CDR3 is built from 13 residues. Germline lookup yields CDR1 MNHEY and CDR2 SVGAGI. V was trimmed by 2 bases and J by 6 bases, leaving 10 bases between them. The CDR3 nucleotides are TGTGCCAGCAGTTACGGACAGAGGGATGGCTACACCTTC. The encoded protein is CASSYGQRDGYTF.

This clonotype has at least ten counts. This rearrangement joins TRBV7-9 to TRBJ1-4; D not certain. V lost 5 bases and J lost 6, with 10 bases in between. The CDR3 is made up of 13 amino acids. The V gene's germline CDR1 is SEHNR and CDR2 FQNEAQ (reference sequence). The CDR3 loop reads CASSPAAHEKLFF. The CDR3 nucleotides read TGTGCCAGCAGCCCCGCGGCCCATGAAAAACTGTTTTTT.

This clonotype was observed at least ten times. The J gene is TRBJ2-6, the V gene TRBV7-6; a possible D gene is TRBD1 (5 bases). V shed 5 bases and J shed 0 bases, with 14 bases lying between them. The CDR3 covers 17 residues. Germline values: CDR1 SGHVS, CDR2 FNYEAQ. The CDR3, as DNA: TGTGCCAGCAGCGGGCAGGGTACCGTCTCTGGGGCCAACGTCCTGACTTTC. Its translation is CASSGQGTVSGANVLTF. Variable domain in full (rest from reference TRBV7-6 and TRBJ2-6): GAGVSQSPRYKVTKRGQDVALRCDPISGHVSLYWYRQALGQGPEFLTYFNYEAQQDKSGLPNDRFSAERPEGSISTLTIQRTEQRDSAMYRCASSGQGTVSGANVLTFGAGSRLTVL.

This clonotype has ten or more counts. Mismatch with germline at one junction end may stem from a read error. The genes are TRBV29-1 and TRBJ2-3; maybe TRBD1 (6 bases). CDR1 and CDR2 (germline): SQVTM, ANQGSEA. The CDR3 is 9 residues long. CDR3 nucleotides: TGCAGCGTTGATTCGGCAGGGGTATTT. Translating it yields CSVDSAGVF.

The chain links TRBV28 to TRBJ2-1; 12 bases fit TRBD2. CDR3 size: 15 residues. The J segment lost 6 bases and the V segment lost 7 bases, leaving 7 bases of the junction unmatched. The germline V gene has CDR1 MDHEN and CDR2 SYDVKM. CDR3 sequence (DNA): TGTGCCAGCACCTTACTAGCGGGAGGTCTCAATGAGCAGTTCTTC. The encoded protein is CASTLLAGGLNEQFF.

This clonotype was detected many times. The genes are TRBV6-6 and TRBJ2-7, with D perhaps TRBD1 (6 bases). With 4 bases removed from V and 3 bases from J, the gap between germline ends came to 10 bases. Germline CDR1 and CDR2: MNHNY and SVGAGI (reference sequence). The CDR3 has 13 residues. The CDR3 DNA is TGTGCCAGCAGTTCAGGACAGCACTACGAGCAGTACTTC. As protein: CASSSGQHYEQYF.

The table lists this clonotype with a count of one. The rearrangement uses TRBV29-1 and TRBJ1-1; D remains ambiguous. The V and J ends lost 7 bases and 6 bases respectively, with 18 bases between them. Per the germline V gene, CDR1 is SQVTM and CDR2 is ANQGSEA. The CDR3 extends over 13 amino acids. The CDR3 reads CSGRLGQYSEAFF. The DNA for the CDR3 is TGCAGCGGCCGACTCGGTCAATACTCTGAAGCTTTCTTT. Looking up the rest from reference TRBV29-1 and TRBJ1-1 gives the full variable domain: SAVISQKPSRDICQRGTSLTIQCQVDSQVTMMFWYRQQPGQSLTLIATANQGSEATYESGFVIDKFPISRPNLTFSTLTVSNMSPEDSSIYLCSGRLGQYSEAFFGQGTRLTVV.

This clonotype was counted many times. CDR3: CARILGKGSNEQFF. CDR3 DNA sequence: TGTGCCAGAATCCTAGGGAAGGGCTCCAATGAGCAGTTCTTC. The gene calls are TRBV9 and TRBJ2-1; D gene ambiguous. Trimming pared 8 bases from V and 6 bases from J, leaving 18 bases between. There are 14 residues in the CDR3. Germline V gene sequence: CDR1 SGDLS, CDR2 YYNGEE.

This clonotype was picked up many times. The V call is TRBV7-8, the J call TRBJ2-7; D unclear. Looked up from germline, CDR1 is SGHVS and CDR2 is FQNEAQ. The CDR3 is 17 amino acids. The V end lost 2 bases, the J end lost 6 bases, and 23 bases lay between the germline ends. CDR3 region: CASSLPLRWASQGEQYF. The CDR3 DNA sequence: TGTGCCAGCAGCTTACCACTCAGGTGGGCCTCCCAAGGCGAGCAGTACTTC.

There are many counts of this clonotype. The chain has TRBV6-6 and TRBJ1-5; a possible D gene is TRBD1 (6 bases). This CDR3 is built from 14 residues. The V and J ends lost 2 bases and 4 bases respectively, with 9 bases between them. Germline-derived CDR1 and CDR2 are MNHNY and SVGAGI (reference sequence). CDR3 amino acids: CASSYAQGNQPQHF. In nucleotides, the CDR3 is TGTGCCAGCAGTTACGCACAGGGTAATCAGCCCCAGCATTTT.

This clonotype showed up many times. The chain uses TRBV7-9 and TRBJ2-1; TRBD1 matches at 7 bases. This CDR3 has 14 amino acids. Germline V gene lookup returns CDR1 SEHNR and CDR2 FQNEAQ (reference sequence). Germline trimming cut 5 bases from V and 4 bases from J; bases unmatched to any gene: 5. CDR3 nucleotides: TGTGCCAGCAGCCAGGACAGGACATACAATGAGCAGTTCTTC. It codes for CASSQDRTYNEQFF.

This clonotype was detected many times. The gene calls are TRBV12-5 and TRBJ1-1, with 7 bases identical to TRBD1. The CDR3 is 14 amino acids. Germline CDR1 reads LGHNT; CDR2 reads FRNRAP. V was clipped by 5 bases and J by 1 base; unmatched bases: 4. CDR3 loop: CASGPRQGNTEAFF. CDR3 DNA: TGTGCTAGTGGTCCCCGACAGGGGAACACTGAAGCTTTCTTT.

The genes are TRBV12-3 or TRBV12-4 and TRBJ2-1, with a possible D match to TRBD2 (6 bases). This CDR3 has 14 residues. Between the trimmed V and J ends, which lost 2 bases and 7 bases, there was a span of 12 bases. The CDR3 DNA sequence: TGTGCCAGCAGTTTAATCGTCGGGAGTAATGAGCAGTTCTTC. Translating gives CASSLIVGSNEQFF.

The rearrangement uses TRBV7-6 and TRBJ2-1; TRBD1 aligns across 9 bases. Germline V CDR1 and CDR2: SGHVS, FNYEAQ. CDR3 size: 13 residues. The junction had 1 base not matched to a gene; V was cut back by 4 bases and J by 6 bases. CDR3 sequence (DNA): TGTGCCAGCAGCTGGACAGGGGCCAATGAGCAGTTCTTC. Protein sequence: CASSWTGANEQFF.

In this sample, this clonotype turned up a few times. The chain combines TRBV20-1 with TRBJ2-7; TRBD2 agrees at 8 bases. The germline CDR1 and CDR2 sequences are DFQATT and SNEGSKA (reference sequence). The CDR3 sequence is 15 residues long. J was trimmed by 4 bases and V by 3 bases; bases with no gene match: 11. CDR3 protein: CSARLRPSGGYEQYF. The CDR3, as DNA: TGCAGTGCTAGGCTCCGTCCGTCGGGGGGGTACGAGCAGTACTTC.

There are many counts of this clonotype. The chain is built from TRBV11-3 and TRBJ2-3; D is possibly TRBD2 (5 bases). The germline V gene encodes CDR1 SGHNT and CDR2 YENEEA. V was pared by 4 bases and J by 8 bases, with 13 bases between. There are 13 residues in the CDR3. CDR3 residues: CASSSNLAGTQYF. In DNA form, the CDR3 reads TGTGCCAGCAGCTCGAACCTAGCTGGTACGCAGTATTTT.

This clonotype was detected ten times or more. The chain is built from TRBV30 and TRBJ1-1; TRBD1 matches 9 bases. The length of the CDR3 is 16 residues. Trimming removed 3 bases from V and 4 bases from J; junction bases left unmatched: 12. CDR1 GTSNPN and CDR2 SVGIG come from the germline V gene (reference sequence). CDR3 DNA: TGTGCCTGGAGAAGGGACAGGGCACTCCCTTCCACTGAAGCTTTCTTT. This codes for CAWRRDRALPSTEAFF.

The CDR3 region is CASSVDRGTYNEQFF. The CDR3 region has the DNA TGTGCCAGCAGCGTTGACAGGGGAACCTACAATGAGCAGTTCTTC. The chain employs TRBV9 and TRBJ2-1; TRBD1 matches at 8 bases. Trimming at V came to 2 bases and at J to 2 bases, leaving 3 bases not matched to a gene. Per the germline V gene, CDR1 is SGDLS and CDR2 is YYNGEE. The CDR3 is 15 amino acids. Full variable domain (remainder filled in from reference TRBV9 and TRBJ2-1): DSGVTQTPKHLITATGQRVTLRCSPRSGDLSVYWYQQSLDQGLQFLIQYYNGEERAKGNILERFSAQQFPDLHSELNLSSLELGDSALYFCASSVDRGTYNEQFFGPGTRLTVL.

CDR3 bases: TGTGCCAGCAGTACCTCAGCGGGAGGAGAGACCCAGTACTTC. Translated, it gives CASSTSAGGETQYF. The chain is built from TRBV6-5 and TRBJ2-5; 9 bases are shared with TRBD2. The V gene's germline CDR1 is MNHEY and CDR2 SVGAGI. With V trimmed by 5 bases and J by 4 bases, 5 bases remained unmatched. The CDR3 loop spans 14 amino acids.

In its sample, this clonotype was seen a few times. The rearrangement joins TRBV19 to TRBJ2-4; 8 bases align to TRBD1. From germline, CDR1 is LNHDA and CDR2 SQIVND (reference sequence). The CDR3 totals 16 residues. Trimming removed 4 bases from V and 1 base from J; junction bases left unmatched: 6. CDR3 loop: CASSRQGQAAKNIQYF. CDR3 DNA: TGTGCCAGTAGTAGACAGGGACAGGCCGCCAAAAACATTCAGTACTTC.

This clonotype was counted many times. The V gene is TRBV20-1, the J gene TRBJ1-1; 7 nucleotides agree with TRBD1. Germline V gene lookup returns CDR1 DFQATT and CDR2 SNEGSKA (reference sequence). The CDR3 totals 14 residues. V lost 8 bases to trimming and J lost 6 bases; unmatched junction nucleotides: 15. The chain's CDR3 is CSTTRRQGNSEAFF. The CDR3 region has the DNA TGCAGTACAACCCGAAGACAGGGAAATTCTGAAGCTTTCTTT.

In DNA form, the CDR3 reads TGTGCCAGCAGCGATGGATGGGGGGAGACCCAGTACTTC. It encodes CASSDGWGETQYF. The J gene is TRBJ2-5, the V gene TRBV9; TRBD1 or TRBD2 may be the D gene (5 bases each). From germline, CDR1 is SGDLS and CDR2 YYNGEE. V lost 3 bases to trimming and J lost 5 bases, with 11 bases between them. CDR3 size: 13 residues.

J is TRBJ1-1 and V is TRBV7-9; 7 bases line up with TRBD1. This CDR3 comprises 13 residues. The ends lost 5 bases at V and 8 bases at J; junction bases unmatched: 8. Germline CDR1 reads SEHNR; CDR2 reads FQNEAQ (reference sequence). DNA for the CDR3: TGTGCCAGCAGCGCACAGGGGCCGGAGGAAGCTTTCTTT. It translates to CASSAQGPEEAFF.

This clonotype turned up a few times. The rearrangement links TRBV28 to TRBJ2-5, with a possible D match to TRBD1 (5 bases). This CDR3 is built from 11 residues. Trimming removed 3 bases from V and 13 bases from J, with 12 bases in between. Germline V gene data show CDR1 as MDHEN and CDR2 as SYDVKM. The DNA for the CDR3 is TGTGCCAGCAGTTTCCGCGACAGCTTGTACTTC. Translating it yields CASSFRDSLYF.

In its sample, this clonotype was seen many times. The chain couples TRBV10-3 to TRBJ2-5, with no clear D. Looked up from germline, CDR1 is ENHRY and CDR2 is SYGVKD. This CDR3 contains 13 residues. Trimming pared 4 bases from V and 0 bases from J, leaving 6 bases between. The CDR3 sequence: CAISGNHQETQYF. CDR3 nucleotides: TGTGCCATCAGTGGGAACCACCAAGAGACCCAGTACTTC.

There are many counts of this clonotype. The chain combines TRBV29-1 with TRBJ1-1; TRBD1 agrees at 11 bases. The length of the CDR3 is 15 residues. V dropped 5 bases and J dropped 8; count of bases not matched to a gene: 13. CDR1 SQVTM and CDR2 ANQGSEA come from the germline V gene. The CDR3 sequence is CSVPGVRTGGAEAFF. The DNA of the CDR3 is TGCAGCGTTCCGGGGGTTCGGACAGGGGGCGCGGAAGCTTTCTTT.